Listed below are T cell receptor beta chains from one sample, sequenced in a study of T cell clones after liver transplantation. The protocol was immunoSEQ multiplex PCR, while the TCRdb copy is restricted to in-frame clones and leaves out a portion. The table shows 50,000 to 60,000 clones, with roughly 70% occurring only once. The specimen was CD4+ T cells from blood, collected at the 22-month timepoint. These receptors all stem from a human patient who received a liver transplant. Some of these T cells may belong to the graft donor. CDR3s leave out the opening cysteine and the closing phenylalanine or tryptophan. Expanded clones get a size class; other rows say once, few or many, or leave the size out.

cdr3_aa | clone_size | j_call | v_call
ASYRGSNHPTEAF | few | TRBJ1-1 | TRBV6-6
ASSLLQISYEQY | - | TRBJ2-7 | TRBV28
ASILPGETYEQY | few | TRBJ2-7 | TRBV6-1
ASSLLATGGTGELF | - | TRBJ2-2 | TRBV28
ASREAGGLYEQY | - | TRBJ2-7 | TRBV7-2
ASSVGPGQGVPGANVLT | - | TRBJ2-6 | TRBV7-9
ASTYSNQPQH | - | TRBJ1-5 | TRBV6-6
ASSLELGSIYEQY | - | TRBJ2-7 | TRBV5-5
SVDADLTEAF | few | TRBJ1-1 | TRBV29-1
ASSRLTGVVHEQY | - | TRBJ2-7 | TRBV7-9
ASSDRDRASKNIQY | - | TRBJ2-4 | TRBV28
ASSTTGKQDGYT | - | TRBJ1-2 | TRBV6-5
ASSLAGGREQY | - | TRBJ2-7 | TRBV7-2
ASSYSSQGGRTQY | - | TRBJ2-5 | TRBV6-5
AWSPRGGSRDTQY | - | TRBJ2-3 | TRBV30
ASSNGWPSGALDEQF | - | TRBJ2-1 | TRBV5-8
ASSQDSGQTSEAF | - | TRBJ1-1 | TRBV4-1
ASSDSGTSPTDTQY | - | TRBJ2-3 | TRBV6-4
ASSFSTDTQY | medium-sized | TRBJ2-3 | TRBV9
ASSIERQAYYEQY | - | TRBJ2-7 | TRBV19
ASSRPSTGELF | - | TRBJ2-2 | TRBV7-3
ASSKYTQGVDTEAF | - | TRBJ1-1 | TRBV21-1
ASSPDRVLRTEAF | - | TRBJ1-1 | TRBV7-2
ASSLGVTANYGYT | - | TRBJ1-2 | TRBV7-2
ASSITPGGYEQY | - | TRBJ2-7 | TRBV19
ASSLNPSGGATDTQY | - | TRBJ2-3 | TRBV5-5
ASSPYNEQF | - | TRBJ2-1 | TRBV11-3